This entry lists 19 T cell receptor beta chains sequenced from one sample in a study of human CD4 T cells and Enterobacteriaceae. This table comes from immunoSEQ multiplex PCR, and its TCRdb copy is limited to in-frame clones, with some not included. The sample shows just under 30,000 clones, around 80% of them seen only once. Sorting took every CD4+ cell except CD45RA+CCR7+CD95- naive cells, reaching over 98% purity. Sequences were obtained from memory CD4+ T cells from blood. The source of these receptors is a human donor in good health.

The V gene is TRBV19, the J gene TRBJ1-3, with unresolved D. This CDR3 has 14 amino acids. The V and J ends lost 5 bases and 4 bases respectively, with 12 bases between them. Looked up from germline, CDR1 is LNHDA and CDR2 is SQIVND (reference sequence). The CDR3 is CASSPLTSGNTIYF. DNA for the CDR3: TGTGCCAGTAGTCCCCTGACCTCGGGAAACACCATATATTTT.

The CDR3 DNA sequence: TGTGCCAGCAGCCAAGGCTGGGAGACCCAGTACTTC. Its translation: CASSQGWETQYF. This chain connects TRBV7-3 to TRBJ2-5; D unclear. The CDR3 length is 12 residues. Germline V gene lookup returns CDR1 SGHTA and CDR2 FQGTGA. V was clipped by 5 bases and J by 5 bases, with 9 bases between them.

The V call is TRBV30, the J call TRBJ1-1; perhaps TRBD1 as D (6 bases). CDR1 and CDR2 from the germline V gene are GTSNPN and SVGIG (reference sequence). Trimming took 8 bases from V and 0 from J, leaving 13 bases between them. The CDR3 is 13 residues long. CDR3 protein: CAQNRDLNTEAFF. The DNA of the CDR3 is TGTGCCCAAAACAGGGATTTGAACACTGAAGCTTTCTTT. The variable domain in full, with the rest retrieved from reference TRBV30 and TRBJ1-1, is SQTIHQWPATLVQPVGSPLSLECTVEGTSNPNLYWYRQAAGRGLQLLFYSVGIGQISSEVPQNLSASRPQDRQFILSSKKLLLSDSGFYLCAQNRDLNTEAFFGQGTRLTVV.

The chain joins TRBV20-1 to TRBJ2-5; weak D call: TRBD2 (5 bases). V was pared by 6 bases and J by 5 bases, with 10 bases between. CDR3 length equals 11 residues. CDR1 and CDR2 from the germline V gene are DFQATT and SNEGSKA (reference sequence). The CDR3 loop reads CSALSGETQYF. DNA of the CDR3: TGCAGTGCCCTCTCGGGGGAGACCCAGTACTTC.

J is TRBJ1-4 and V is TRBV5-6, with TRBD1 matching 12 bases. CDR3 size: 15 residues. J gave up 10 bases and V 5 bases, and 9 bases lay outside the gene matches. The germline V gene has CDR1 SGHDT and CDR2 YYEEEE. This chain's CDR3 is CASSKDGTGGRKLFF. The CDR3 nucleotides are TGTGCCAGCAGTAAGGACGGGACAGGGGGCAGAAAACTGTTTTTT.

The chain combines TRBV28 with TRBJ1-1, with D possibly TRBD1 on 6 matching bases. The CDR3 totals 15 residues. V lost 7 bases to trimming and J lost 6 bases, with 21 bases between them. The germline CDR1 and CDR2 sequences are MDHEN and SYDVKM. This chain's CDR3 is CASTTGATGSPEAFF. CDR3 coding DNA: TGTGCCAGCACCACGGGGGCCACGGGTTCCCCTGAAGCTTTCTTT.

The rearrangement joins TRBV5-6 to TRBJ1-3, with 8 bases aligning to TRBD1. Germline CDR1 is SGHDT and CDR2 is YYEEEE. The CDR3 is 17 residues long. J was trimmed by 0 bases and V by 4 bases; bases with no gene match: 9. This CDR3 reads CASSPIQGGDSGNTIYF. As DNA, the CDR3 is TGTGCCAGCAGCCCAATACAGGGGGGAGACTCTGGAAACACCATATATTTT.

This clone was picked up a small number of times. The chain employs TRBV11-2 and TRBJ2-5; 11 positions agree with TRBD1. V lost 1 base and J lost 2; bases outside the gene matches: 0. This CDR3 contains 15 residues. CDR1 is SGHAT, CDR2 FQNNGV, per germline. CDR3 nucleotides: TGTGCCAGCAGCTTAGGGGACAGGGGGCAAGAGACCCAGTACTTC. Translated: CASSLGDRGQETQYF.

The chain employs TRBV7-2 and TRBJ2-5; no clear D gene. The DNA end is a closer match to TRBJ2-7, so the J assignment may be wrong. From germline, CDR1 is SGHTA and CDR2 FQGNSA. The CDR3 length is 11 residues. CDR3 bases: TGTGCCAGCAGCGACCGATACGAGCAGTACTTC. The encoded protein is CASSDRYEQYF.

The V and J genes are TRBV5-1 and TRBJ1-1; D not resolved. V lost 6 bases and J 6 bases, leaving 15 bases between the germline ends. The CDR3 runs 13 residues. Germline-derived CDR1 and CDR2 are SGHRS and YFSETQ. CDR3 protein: CASTRGSGAEAFF. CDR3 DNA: TGCGCCAGCACCCGAGGGTCAGGCGCTGAAGCTTTCTTT.

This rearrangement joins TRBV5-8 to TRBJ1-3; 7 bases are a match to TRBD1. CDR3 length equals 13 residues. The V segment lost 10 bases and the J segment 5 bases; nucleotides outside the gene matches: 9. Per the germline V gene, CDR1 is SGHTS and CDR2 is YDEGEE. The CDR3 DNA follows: TGTGCCCCCGGACAGGACTTAAGAAACACCATATATTTT. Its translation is CAPGQDLRNTIYF.

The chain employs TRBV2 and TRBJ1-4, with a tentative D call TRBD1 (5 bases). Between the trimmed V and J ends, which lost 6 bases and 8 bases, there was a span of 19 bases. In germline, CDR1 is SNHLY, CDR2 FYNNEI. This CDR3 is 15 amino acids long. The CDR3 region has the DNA TGTGCCAGCAGCCTAGGGGCGGGAAATAAGGAAAAACTGTTTTTT. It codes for CASSLGAGNKEKLFF.

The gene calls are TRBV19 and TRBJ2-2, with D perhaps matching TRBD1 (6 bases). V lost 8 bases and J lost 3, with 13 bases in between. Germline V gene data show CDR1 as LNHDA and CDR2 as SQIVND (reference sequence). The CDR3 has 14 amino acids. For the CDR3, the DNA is TGTGCCAGTCACAGGGTTACCCACACCGGGGAGCTGTTTTTT. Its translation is CASHRVTHTGELFF.

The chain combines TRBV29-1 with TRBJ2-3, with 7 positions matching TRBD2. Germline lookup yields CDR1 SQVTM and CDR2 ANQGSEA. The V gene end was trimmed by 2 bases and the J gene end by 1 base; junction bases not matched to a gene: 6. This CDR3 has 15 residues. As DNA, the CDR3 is TGCAGCGTTGAACTTCATCGGGGGGGCACAGATACGCAGTATTTT. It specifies CSVELHRGGTDTQYF.

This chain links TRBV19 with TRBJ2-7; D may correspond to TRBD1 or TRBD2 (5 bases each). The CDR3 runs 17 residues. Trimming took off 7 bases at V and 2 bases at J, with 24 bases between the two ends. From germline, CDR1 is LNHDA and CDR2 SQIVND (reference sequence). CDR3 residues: CASTAMPGTLGAYEQYF. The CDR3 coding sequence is TGTGCCAGTACCGCGATGCCCGGGACCCTGGGAGCCTACGAGCAGTACTTC.

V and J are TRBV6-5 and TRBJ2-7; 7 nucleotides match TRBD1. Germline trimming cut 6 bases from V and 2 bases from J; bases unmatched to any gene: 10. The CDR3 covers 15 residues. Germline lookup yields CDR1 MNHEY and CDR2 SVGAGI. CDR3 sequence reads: CASRRGPDPAYEQYF. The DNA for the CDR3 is TGTGCCAGCAGGAGGGGGCCCGACCCCGCCTACGAGCAGTACTTC.

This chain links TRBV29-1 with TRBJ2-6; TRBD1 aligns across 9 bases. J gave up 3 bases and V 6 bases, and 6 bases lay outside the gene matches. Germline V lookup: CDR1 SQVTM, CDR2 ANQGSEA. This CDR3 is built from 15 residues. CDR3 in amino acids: CSVRTGARGANVLTF. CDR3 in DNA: TGCAGCGTACGGACAGGGGCGCGTGGGGCCAACGTCCTGACTTTC.

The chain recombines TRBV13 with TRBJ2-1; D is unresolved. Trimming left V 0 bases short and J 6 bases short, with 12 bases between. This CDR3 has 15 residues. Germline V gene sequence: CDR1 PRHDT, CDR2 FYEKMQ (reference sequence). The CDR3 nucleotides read TGTGCCAGCAGCTTAGGCCTCGGAAGAACCAATGAGCAGTTCTTC. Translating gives CASSLGLGRTNEQFF.

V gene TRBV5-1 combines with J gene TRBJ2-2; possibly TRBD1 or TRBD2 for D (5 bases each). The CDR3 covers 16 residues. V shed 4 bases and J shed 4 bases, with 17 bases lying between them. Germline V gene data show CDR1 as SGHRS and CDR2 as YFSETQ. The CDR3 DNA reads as TGCGCCAGCAGCCCGATTTGGGGGAGTGGCACCGGGGAGCTGTTTTTT. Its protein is CASSPIWGSGTGELFF.